This TCR beta chain appears in the sequencing data of a study of blood T cell repertoires in COVID-19. Germline V gene sequence: CDR1 MDHEN, CDR2 SYDVKM. The CDR3 has 15 residues. V was shortened by 3 bases and J by 0 bases, with 11 bases between the two germline ends. All enrollees were roughly 18 to 89 years old and from under 25 US areas. Before being deemed recovered, Cohort 3 donors had two negative PCRs, clearance, or symptom resolution. The assay was immunoSEQ multiplex PCR, and TCRdb's table has in-frame clones only and misses some. The sample includes some 350,000 clones, 80% to 90% of them seen just once.

V and J are TRBV28 and TRBJ1-2, with unresolved D. Sequencing was carried out using PBMCs or T cells enriched from blood (not recorded which). The receptor was derived from a man younger than 30 who had recovered from COVID-19. The CDR3 loop is CASSLVTATNYGYTF. The CDR3 DNA is TGTGCCAGCAGTTTGGTAACAGCCACTAACTATGGCTACACCTTC.